The 8 T cell receptor beta chains given below trace back to one sample, sequenced in a study of blood T cell repertoires in COVID-19. Measured with immunoSEQ multiplex PCR; TCRdb has only the in-frame clones, and not every one. The sample carries hundreds of thousands of clones, roughly 87% recorded once. The sequenced sample consisted of PBMCs or T cells enriched from blood (not recorded which). The receptors were sampled from a woman younger than 30 who had recovered from COVID-19.

This clone was observed a single time. The V gene is TRBV29-1, the J gene TRBJ1-2; TRBD1 might be the D (5 bases). Germline-derived CDR1 and CDR2 are SQVTM and ANQGSEA. Trimming removed 7 bases at V and 2 bases at J, with 14 bases between. The CDR3 runs to 13 residues. The CDR3 sequence: CSAPDSTNYGYTF. The CDR3 DNA reads as TGCAGCGCACCCGACAGCACAAACTATGGCTACACCTTC.

This clone was observed a few times. The V and J genes are TRBV19 and TRBJ1-4, with D possibly TRBD1 on 6 matching bases. Trimming cost V 3 bases and J 6 bases, with 14 bases left between them. CDR1 and CDR2 from the germline V gene are LNHDA and SQIVND (reference sequence). The CDR3 is made up of 15 amino acids. CDR3 sequence reads: CASSIMTGKHEKLFF. CDR3 bases: TGTGCCAGTAGTATTATGACAGGAAAGCATGAAAAACTGTTTTTT. The full variable domain, completed using reference TRBV19 and TRBJ1-4, is DGGITQSPKYLFRKEGQNVTLSCEQNLNHDAMYWYRQDPGQGLRLIYYSQIVNDFQKGDIAEGYSVSREKKESFPLTVTSAQKNPTAFYLCASSIMTGKHEKLFFGSGTQLSVL.

This clone was found a few times. This same CDR3 is encoded by further DNA sequences in the sample. V gene TRBV5-1 combines with J gene TRBJ2-5; 7 bases align to TRBD1. The V gene end was trimmed by 0 bases and the J gene end by 2 bases; junction bases not matched to a gene: 4. Germline CDR1 reads SGHRS; CDR2 reads YFSETQ. The CDR3 length is 15 residues. The CDR3 DNA reads TGCGCCAGCAGCTTGGGGGGACAGCATCAAGAGACCCAGTACTTC. Its protein product is CASSLGGQHQETQYF. Together with reference TRBV5-1 and TRBJ2-5, the CDR3 gives the full variable domain: KAGVTQTPRYLIKTRGQQVTLSCSPISGHRSVSWYQQTPGQGLQFLFEYFSETQRNKGNFPGRFSGRQFSNSRSEMNVSTLELGDSALYLCASSLGGQHQETQYFGPGTRLLVL.

This chain uses TRBV6-2 or TRBV6-3 with TRBJ1-2; TRBD1 agrees at 7 bases. The trim removed 4 bases at V and 2 bases at J, leaving 4 bases unmatched. This CDR3 is 14 amino acids long. Germline values: CDR1 MNHEY, CDR2 SVGEGT. CDR3 loop: CASSWTGVNYGYTF. In DNA, the CDR3 is TGTGCCAGCAGTTGGACAGGAGTAAACTATGGCTACACCTTC.

The V and J genes are TRBV15 and TRBJ1-2, with D possibly TRBD1 on 6 matching bases. This CDR3 region has 15 residues. V was cut by 5 bases and J by 3 bases, with 16 bases left in between. Looked up from germline, CDR1 is LNHNV and CDR2 is YYDKDF (reference sequence). The CDR3 region is CATSGEQGEDYGYTF. The DNA for the CDR3 is TGTGCCACCAGCGGGGAACAGGGAGAGGACTATGGCTACACCTTC.

This chain links TRBV7-7 with TRBJ2-5; unclear D gene. The CDR3 is 11 amino acids. Trimming stripped 4 bases from V and 5 bases from J, with 5 bases between. CDR1 and CDR2 from the germline V gene are SSHAT and FNYEAQ (reference sequence). The CDR3 DNA reads as TGTGCCAGCAGCTCCTCGGAGACCCAGTACTTC. It is translated as CASSSSETQYF.

The J gene is TRBJ2-5, the V gene TRBV5-4; 16 nucleotides agree with TRBD2. The CDR3 loop spans 17 amino acids. CDR1 and CDR2 from the germline V gene are SGHNT and YYREEE (reference sequence). The trim removed 5 bases at V and 4 bases at J, leaving 8 bases unmatched. The CDR3 DNA reads as TGTGCCAGCAGTACACCGGGACTAGCGGGGGGGCGAGAGACCCAGTACTTC. Its protein is CASSTPGLAGGRETQYF.

The J gene is TRBJ2-7, the V gene TRBV4-2, with TRBD2 identical over 9 bases. The V and J ends lost 4 bases and 5 bases, in that order; junction bases with no gene match: 9. The CDR3 consists of 15 residues. Germline V gene data show CDR1 as LGHNA and CDR2 as YNFKEQ. The CDR3 sequence: CASSLRGGLANEQYF. Written as DNA, the CDR3 is TGTGCCAGCAGCCTAAGGGGGGGACTAGCAAACGAGCAGTACTTC.